The T cell receptor beta chain described here comes from a study of cytotoxic CD8 clonotypes in ibrutinib-treated CLL. Depth targeted 1 in 200,000 to 1 in 1 million T cells, averaging approximately 9.9x coverage per clonotype. Measured with immunoSEQ multiplex PCR; TCRdb has only the in-frame clones, and not every one. The data contain 250,000 to 350,000 clones, roughly three quarters of them seen just once; the ten biggest clones take up around 5.3%. This CDR3 comprises 14 residues. V lost 2 bases and J 9 bases, leaving 13 bases between the germline ends. Germline assignment: CDR1 MGHRA and CDR2 YSYEKL. Overall study results and limits: Increased clonality at ibrutinib response gave way to a return toward baseline at progression.

Concerning this clone: Its antigen is undetermined.

This chain uses TRBV4-1 with TRBJ2-2; D remains unclear. The TCR comes from a human donor with chronic lymphocytic leukemia. The specimen comprised PBMCs, sampled at disease progression, from a patient treated with ibrutinib. The CDR3 region has the DNA TGCGCCAGCAGCCAAAACGGCTTATCTAGGGAGCTGTTTTTT. It codes for CASSQNGLSRELFF.